This T cell receptor beta chain was identified in a study of T cells after yellow fever vaccination. Study background: SMART-Seq v4 Ultra Low Input prepared the low-cell-number fractions. Study-level findings and limits: Most primary-vaccination clones reappeared after the booster (less than 98% CD4, approximately 88% CD8).

V shed 6 bases and J 2 bases; nucleotides not matched to a gene: 5. This CDR3 comprises 15 residues. Per the germline V gene, CDR1 is KGHSH and CDR2 is LQKENI. This clonotype was seen a handful of times. The antigen remains undetermined. TCRdb analysed the 5' RACE reads with MiXCR anew, one entry per CDR3 protein. The sample lists about 340,000 distinct CDR3 sequences; around 12% were seen once. The source material was CD4+ T cells sorted from PBMCs, sampled 15 days after the yellow fever booster vaccination. V usage is TRBV18 and J usage is TRBJ2-5; 11 bases are a match to TRBD2. This clonotype was sampled from a young man who received the YFV17D yellow fever vaccine. CDR3 residues: CASSEGTSGQETQYF. Written as DNA, the CDR3 is TGTGCCAGCTCTGAGGGGACTAGCGGTCAAGAGACCCAGTACTTC.